Below are 12 T cell receptor beta chains sequenced from a single sample in a study of CXCR3-negative and CXCR3-positive naive CD8 T cells. 5' RACE that incorporated UMI labels was used to prepare the TRB cDNA libraries. After re-calling the 5' RACE reads, TCRdb lists one entry per CDR3 protein, DNA absent. The sample table sets out around 140,000 distinct CDR3 sequences. The sample was naive CXCR3- CD8+ T cells from blood. The subset denotes: CD45RO-CCR7+CD27+CD95- naive CD8+ T cells lacking CXCR3 (TNR3-). These receptor sequences come from a human donor in good health. Some clones in this sample may be carry-over from other donors' samples.

V usage is TRBV28 and J usage is TRBJ2-6; TCRdb outputs TRBD2, but without DNA this stays unchecked. CDR3 size: 16 residues. Per germline, CDR1 MDHEN and CDR2 SYDVKM. CDR3: CAATTGPLTGANVLTF.

The chain combines TRBV20-1 with TRBJ2-1; TCRdb calls TRBD1, which cannot be checked without DNA. Germline values: CDR1 DFQATT, CDR2 SNEGSKA (reference sequence). The CDR3 totals 14 residues. The CDR3 protein is CSARDSSSYNEQFF.

The V and J genes are TRBV4-1 and TRBJ2-1; TCRdb gives TRBD2 as the D gene, but with no DNA this cannot be confirmed. The CDR3 consists of 15 residues. Germline CDR1 reads MGHRA; CDR2 reads YSYEKL. The CDR3 spells CASSHGLAGDNEQFF.

The V gene is TRBV7-2, the J gene TRBJ2-1; TCRdb returns TRBD2, unconfirmable since there is no DNA. Germline V gene data show CDR1 as SGHTA and CDR2 as FQGNSA. This CDR3 has 16 amino acids. The CDR3 loop reads CASRLPGLAGGNEQFF. Full variable domain (outside the CDR3, taken from reference TRBV7-2 and TRBJ2-1): GAGVSQSPSNKVTEKGKDVELRCDPISGHTALYWYRQSLGQGLEFLIYFQGNSAPDKSGLPSDRFSAERTGGSVSTLTIQRTQQEDSAVYLCASRLPGLAGGNEQFFGPGTRLTVL.

V usage is TRBV6-5 and J usage is TRBJ2-2; the TCRdb D gene call, TRBD1, has no DNA to confirm it. Germline assignment: CDR1 MNHEY and CDR2 SVGAGI. The CDR3 extends over 15 amino acids. CDR3 loop: CASSYRGGNTAELFF.

The chain combines TRBV5-1 with TRBJ1-2; as DNA is missing, the TRBD1 call by TCRdb cannot be tested. Germline CDR1 and CDR2: SGHRS and YFSETQ. The CDR3 has 16 amino acids. The CDR3 loop reads CASSLDRMEGAQGYTF.

This chain uses TRBV19 with TRBJ1-6. The CDR3 is 15 residues long. CDR1 is LNHDA, CDR2 SQIVND, per germline (reference sequence). CDR3: CASSIVGVSPSPLHF.

This chain links TRBV20-1 with TRBJ2-1; the D call of TRBD1 rests on TCRdb alone, since no DNA is present to check it. The germline V gene has CDR1 DFQATT and CDR2 SNEGSKA (reference sequence). CDR3 length: 14 amino acids. This CDR3 reads CSARGQVDYNEQFF.

The V gene is TRBV29-1, the J gene TRBJ2-1; the TCRdb D gene call, TRBD1, has no DNA to confirm it. The CDR3 consists of 12 residues. Germline V gene sequence: CDR1 SQVTM, CDR2 ANQGSEA. CDR3 sequence reads: CSVTGQYNEQFF.

The chain joins TRBV12-3 or TRBV12-4 to TRBJ2-1; TCRdb's D gene call, TRBD1, goes unchecked for lack of DNA. This CDR3 has 11 residues. The CDR3: CASRPQNEQFF.

CDR3 region: CASSIGGPAGGSYEQYF. The V gene is TRBV19, the J gene TRBJ2-7; absent DNA, TCRdb's TRBD2 call cannot be checked. In germline, CDR1 is LNHDA, CDR2 SQIVND (reference sequence). This CDR3 is built from 17 residues.

This chain's CDR3 is CASSPGGQAAYEQYF. The J gene is TRBJ2-7, the V gene TRBV27; absent DNA, TCRdb's TRBD1 call cannot be checked. The CDR3 covers 15 residues. Germline CDR1 reads MNHEY; CDR2 reads SMNVEV (reference sequence).